Shown below are 20 T cell receptor beta chains from a single sample sequenced in a study of T cells after somatic rescue of genetic block. TCRdb keeps only in-frame clones here, not all; method: immunoSEQ multiplex PCR. The table records 80,000 to 90,000 clones, about 87% of them present only once. Sequenced: peripheral blood mononuclear cells (PBMCs). The receptors derive from a woman aged 18-29 years.

The sample holds one count of this clone. This rearrangement joins TRBV5-1 to TRBJ2-1, with D tentatively TRBD2 (5 bases). Trimming pared 0 bases from V and 2 bases from J, leaving 18 bases between. Germline loops: CDR1 SGHRS, CDR2 YFSETQ. There are 18 residues in the CDR3. The CDR3 DNA sequence: TGCGCCAGCAGCTTGGGGATCCTGAGGAGCGGACCCTACAATGAGCAGTTCTTC. It yields the protein CASSLGILRSGPYNEQFF.

This sequence joins TRBV27 and TRBJ1-2; possible D gene TRBD1, 6 bases. This CDR3 comprises 15 residues. With 7 bases removed from V and 2 bases from J, the gap between germline ends came to 17 bases. CDR1 is MNHEY, CDR2 SMNVEV, per germline (reference sequence). As DNA, the CDR3 is TGTGCCAGCACCCCTCTGGGGGCCGGCAACTATGGCTACACCTTC. It encodes CASTPLGAGNYGYTF.

This clone was observed a single time. The rearrangement links TRBV29-1 to TRBJ2-1; no clear D gene. Trimming cost V 7 bases and J 6 bases, with 13 bases left between them. Per germline, CDR1 SQVTM and CDR2 ANQGSEA. The CDR3 totals 12 residues. CDR3 loop: CSGLAHSNEQFF. The CDR3 bases are TGCAGCGGGTTAGCCCACTCCAATGAGCAGTTCTTC.

The CDR3 DNA sequence: TGTGCCAGCAGCGTAGGCGGGGGCGCAGGTGGGGCCAACGTCCTGACTTTC. Translating gives CASSVGGGAGGANVLTF. The V gene is TRBV9, the J gene TRBJ2-6; tentatively, D is TRBD2 (7 bases). Deletions cut 0 bases from V and 3 bases from J, with 13 bases between. The germline V gene has CDR1 SGDLS and CDR2 YYNGEE. This CDR3 is built from 17 residues.

This sequence joins TRBV25-1 and TRBJ2-1; possibly TRBD1 for D (5 bases). V lost 6 bases and J 7 bases, leaving 13 bases between the germline ends. Germline-derived CDR1 and CDR2 are MGHDK and SYGVNS. The CDR3 runs 13 residues. CDR3 nucleotides: TGTGCCAGCAGGAAGGGGATACGGAATGAGCAGTTCTTC. Encoded protein: CASRKGIRNEQFF.

This chain joins TRBV29-1 and TRBJ2-1, with 9 bases matching TRBD2. V lost 7 bases and J lost 3; bases outside the gene matches: 7. Germline values: CDR1 SQVTM, CDR2 ANQGSEA. This CDR3 contains 14 residues. In DNA form, the CDR3 reads TGCAGCGCCCACAGCGGGAGGATCTACAATGAGCAGTTCTTC. The encoded protein is CSAHSGRIYNEQFF.

This clone was seen a single time. This chain joins TRBV30 and TRBJ2-7; D is unresolved. The V and J ends lost 1 base and 3 bases respectively, with 4 bases between them. The V gene's germline CDR1 is GTSNPN and CDR2 SVGIG (reference sequence). CDR3 length equals 11 residues. CDR3 protein: CAWSGSYEQYF. The CDR3 DNA reads TGTGCCTGGAGTGGGAGCTACGAGCAGTACTTC.

The rearrangement uses TRBV29-1 and TRBJ2-1, with TRBD2 matching over 13 bases. Germline trimming cut 2 bases from V and 0 bases from J; bases unmatched to any gene: 10. This CDR3 contains 19 residues. Per germline, CDR1 SQVTM and CDR2 ANQGSEA. CDR3 nucleotide sequence: TGCAGCGTTGAAAAGAGGACTAGCGGGAGTCCCAGCTCCTACAATGAGCAGTTCTTC. It specifies CSVEKRTSGSPSSYNEQFF.

The J gene is TRBJ1-2, the V gene TRBV5-6; D gene unclear. This CDR3 contains 15 residues. V was trimmed by 0 bases and J by 4 bases, leaving 13 bases between them. Germline CDR1 and CDR2: SGHDT and YYEEEE. The CDR3 nucleotides read TGTGCCAGCAGCTTGGACGGGGTTGCATTCTATGGCTACACCTTC. This encodes CASSLDGVAFYGYTF. The entire variable domain, with the rest obtained from reference TRBV5-6 and TRBJ1-2, is as follows: DAGVTQSPTHLIKTRGQQVTLRCSPKSGHDTVSWYQQALGQGPQFIFQYYEEEERQRGNFPDRFSGHQFPNYSSELNVNALLLGDSALYLCASSLDGVAFYGYTFGSGTRLTVV.

The chain recombines TRBV27 with TRBJ2-3; D is undetermined. The CDR3 has 16 residues. The ends were cut back, 4 bases at V and 0 bases at J, with 14 bases in the middle. Per germline, CDR1 MNHEY and CDR2 SMNVEV (reference sequence). The CDR3 protein is CASSSPGGASTDTQYF. The CDR3 DNA reads as TGTGCCAGCAGTTCCCCGGGCGGCGCTAGCACAGATACGCAGTATTTT.

The chain recombines TRBV4-3 with TRBJ1-3; D is uncertain. Germline-derived CDR1 and CDR2 are LGHNA and YSLEER. This CDR3 has 14 residues. The ends were cut back, 0 bases at V and 4 bases at J, with 7 bases in the middle. The CDR3 coding sequence is TGCGCCAGCAGCCAAGACGCCGGCGGAAACACCATATATTTT. This codes for CASSQDAGGNTIYF.

The chain has TRBV11-2 and TRBJ2-7, with 13 bases identical to TRBD2. The trim removed 1 base at V and 5 bases at J, leaving 14 bases unmatched. From germline, CDR1 is SGHAT and CDR2 FQNNGV. This CDR3 is 19 amino acids long. CDR3 nucleotides: TGTGCCAGCAGCTTAGCGCCGTGGACTAGCGGGAGAGGGTCGGACGAGCAGTACTTC. Protein sequence: CASSLAPWTSGRGSDEQYF.

V usage is TRBV4-1 and J usage is TRBJ2-4, with TRBD2 identical over 8 bases. The CDR3 has 17 residues. Germline CDR1 is MGHRA and CDR2 is YSYEKL. Trimming cost V 0 bases and J 6 bases; bases outside gene matches: 10. DNA for the CDR3: TGCGCCAGCAGCCAAGACCCCAGCGGGAGCATCGGAAACATTCAGTACTTC. It yields the protein CASSQDPSGSIGNIQYF.

V usage is TRBV4-1 and J usage is TRBJ1-2; D is possibly TRBD1 (5 bases). CDR3 length: 15 amino acids. V dropped 2 bases and J dropped 2 bases, with 12 bases sitting between them. Germline V gene sequence: CDR1 MGHRA, CDR2 YSYEKL. CDR3 region: CASSQRQGKNYGYTF. The CDR3 nucleotides read TGCGCCAGCAGCCAAAGGCAGGGCAAAAACTATGGCTACACCTTC.

The count of this clone is one. The rearrangement joins TRBV6-5 to TRBJ1-3; unclear D gene. There are 14 residues in the CDR3. The V gene's germline CDR1 is MNHEY and CDR2 SVGAGI. Trimming stripped 2 bases from V and 0 bases from J, with 5 bases between. CDR3 loop: CASSYRGSGNTIYF. The CDR3 nucleotides are TGTGCCAGCAGTTACAGAGGCTCTGGAAACACCATATATTTT.

The chain has TRBV2 and TRBJ1-2; D remains ambiguous. The CDR3 is made up of 16 amino acids. Trimming pared 3 bases from V and 5 bases from J, leaving 19 bases between. Germline lookup yields CDR1 SNHLY and CDR2 FYNNEI. CDR3 DNA: TGTGCCAGCAGTGAGTCGGTCCCACCTACAGCTTATGGCTACACCTTC. Amino acids: CASSESVPPTAYGYTF.

This rearrangement joins TRBV2 to TRBJ1-6, with 8 nucleotides matching TRBD1. The germline V gene has CDR1 SNHLY and CDR2 FYNNEI. The CDR3 spans 14 residues. Unmatched junction bases numbered 0, after V lost 1 base and J lost 7 bases. CDR3 sequence: CASSEGQGNSPLHF. DNA for the CDR3: TGTGCCAGCAGTGAAGGACAGGGGAATTCACCCCTCCACTTT.

The rearrangement joins TRBV5-1 to TRBJ2-1; the D is unclear. The V end lost 1 base, the J end lost 0 bases, and 5 bases lay between the germline ends. CDR3 length: 14 residues. In germline, CDR1 is SGHRS, CDR2 YFSETQ. For the CDR3, the DNA is TGCGCCAGCAGCTTGTCAGACTCCTACAATGAGCAGTTCTTC. It translates to CASSLSDSYNEQFF.

In DNA form, the CDR3 reads TGTGCCTGGAGTGTAATTAGGGACAGTGAGCAGTTCTTC. It codes for CAWSVIRDSEQFF. The chain is built from TRBV30 and TRBJ2-1; TRBD1 matches 7 bases. This CDR3 is 13 amino acids long. V shed 0 bases and J 9 bases; nucleotides not matched to a gene: 5. The V gene's germline CDR1 is GTSNPN and CDR2 SVGIG (reference sequence). The full variable domain, in which reference TRBV30 and TRBJ2-1 provide the parts outside the CDR3, is SQTIHQWPATLVQPVGSPLSLECTVEGTSNPNLYWYRQAAGRGLQLLFYSVGIGQISSEVPQNLSASRPQDRQFILSSKKLLLSDSGFYLCAWSVIRDSEQFFGPGTRLTVL.

J is TRBJ2-5 and V is TRBV28, with unresolved D. V shed 5 bases and J shed 1 base, with 11 bases lying between them. The CDR3 length is 14 residues. Germline CDR1 is MDHEN and CDR2 is SYDVKM. CDR3 sequence reads: CASSPAPGQETQYF. CDR3 bases: TGTGCCAGCAGTCCCGCCCCAGGCCAAGAGACCCAGTACTTC.